The 3 T cell receptor beta chains below come from one sample, sequenced in a study of identical twins. Via MiXCR, TCRdb re-called the 5' RACE reads, giving one row per CDR3 protein. Of 700,000 to 950,000 distinct CDR3 sequences in the sample, roughly an eighth were seen once. A further study also used this sample, focusing on yellow fever vaccine responses in identical twins.

Sequencing input: PBMCs. These receptors originate from a woman between 18 and 30 years old in good health.

This clonotype was counted between two and nine times. An end of the junction differs from the germline gene, which may be a read error. The rearrangement joins TRBV20-1 to TRBJ2-2; no clear D gene. The CDR3 length is 11 residues. The germline CDR1 and CDR2 sequences are DFQATT and SNEGSKA (reference sequence). The CDR3 DNA is TGCAGTGCCGCGAACCCCGGGGAGCTGTTTTTT. Translated, it gives CSAANPGELFF.

The chain carries TRBV20-1 and TRBJ1-2; D is possibly TRBD1 (5 bases). The V gene's germline CDR1 is DFQATT and CDR2 SNEGSKA (reference sequence). V lost 0 bases and J 2 bases, leaving 13 bases between the germline ends. The CDR3 length is 15 residues. The CDR3 DNA sequence: TGCAGTGCTAGAGACCCGGGGGGTCTCAACTATGGCTACACCTTC. Its protein is CSARDPGGLNYGYTF.

This clonotype was detected only a few times. The chain uses TRBV12-3 or TRBV12-4 and TRBJ2-1; TRBD2 agrees at 9 bases. J gave up 9 bases and V 3 bases, and 9 bases lay outside the gene matches. CDR3 length equals 15 residues. The CDR3 spells CASSLIAGGAGEQFF. CDR3 bases: TGTGCCAGCAGTTTGATTGCGGGAGGGGCGGGTGAGCAGTTCTTC.